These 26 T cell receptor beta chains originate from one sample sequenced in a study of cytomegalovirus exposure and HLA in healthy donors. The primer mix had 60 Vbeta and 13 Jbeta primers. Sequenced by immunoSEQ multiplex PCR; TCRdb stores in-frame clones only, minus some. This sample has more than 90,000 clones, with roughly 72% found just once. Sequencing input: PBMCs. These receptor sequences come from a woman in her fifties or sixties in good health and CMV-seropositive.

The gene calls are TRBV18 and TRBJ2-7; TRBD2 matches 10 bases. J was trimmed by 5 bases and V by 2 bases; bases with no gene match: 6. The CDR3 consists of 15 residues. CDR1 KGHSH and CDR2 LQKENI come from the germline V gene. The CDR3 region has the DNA TGTGCCAGCTCACCAACTAGCGGGATGCTGAACGAGCAGTACTTC. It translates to CASSPTSGMLNEQYF.

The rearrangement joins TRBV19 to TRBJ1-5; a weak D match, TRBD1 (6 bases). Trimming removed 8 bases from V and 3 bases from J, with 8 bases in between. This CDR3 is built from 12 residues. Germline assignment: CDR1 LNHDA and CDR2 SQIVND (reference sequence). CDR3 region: CASGQPNQPQHF. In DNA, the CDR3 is TGTGCCAGTGGACAGCCCAATCAGCCCCAGCATTTT.

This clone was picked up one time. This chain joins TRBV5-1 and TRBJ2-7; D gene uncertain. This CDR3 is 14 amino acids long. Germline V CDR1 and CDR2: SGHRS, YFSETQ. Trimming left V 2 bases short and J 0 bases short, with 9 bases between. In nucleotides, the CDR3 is TGCGCCAGCAGCTTTAGTAGAAGCTCCTACGAGCAGTACTTC. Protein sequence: CASSFSRSSYEQYF.

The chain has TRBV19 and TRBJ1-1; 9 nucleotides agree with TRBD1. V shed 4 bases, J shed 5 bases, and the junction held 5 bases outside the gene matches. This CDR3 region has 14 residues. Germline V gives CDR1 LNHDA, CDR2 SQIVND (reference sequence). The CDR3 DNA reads TGTGCCAGTAGTAGTCCCGGGACAGGGACTGAAGCTTTCTTT. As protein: CASSSPGTGTEAFF.

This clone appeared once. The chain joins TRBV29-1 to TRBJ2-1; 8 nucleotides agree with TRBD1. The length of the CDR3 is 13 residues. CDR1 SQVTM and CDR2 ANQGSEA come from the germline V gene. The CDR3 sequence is CSARDRSYNEQFF. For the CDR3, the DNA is TGCAGTGCTCGGGACAGGTCCTACAATGAGCAGTTCTTC.

CDR3 protein: CASSPEGPGTVGMNTEAFF. CDR3 nucleotides: TGTGCCAGCAGCCCGGAAGGGCCCGGGACAGTGGGGATGAACACTGAAGCTTTCTTT. V and J are TRBV4-2 and TRBJ1-1; 7 bases match TRBD1. The CDR3 is made up of 19 amino acids. In germline, CDR1 is LGHNA, CDR2 YNFKEQ. After removal of 4 bases from V and 0 bases from J, the junction contained 17 bases not matched to a gene.

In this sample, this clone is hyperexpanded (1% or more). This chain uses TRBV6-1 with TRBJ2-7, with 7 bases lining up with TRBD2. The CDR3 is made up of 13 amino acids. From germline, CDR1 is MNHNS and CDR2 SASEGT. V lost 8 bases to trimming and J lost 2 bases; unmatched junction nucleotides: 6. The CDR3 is CASRGGTTYEQYF. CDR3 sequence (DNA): TGTGCCAGCCGTGGTGGGACTACCTACGAGCAGTACTTC.

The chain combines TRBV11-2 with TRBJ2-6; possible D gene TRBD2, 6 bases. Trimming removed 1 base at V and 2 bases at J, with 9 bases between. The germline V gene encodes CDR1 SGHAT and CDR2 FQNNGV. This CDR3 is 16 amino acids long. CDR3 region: CASSLVPGAGANVLTF. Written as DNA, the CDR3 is TGTGCCAGCAGCTTAGTCCCGGGAGCTGGGGCCAACGTCCTGACTTTC.

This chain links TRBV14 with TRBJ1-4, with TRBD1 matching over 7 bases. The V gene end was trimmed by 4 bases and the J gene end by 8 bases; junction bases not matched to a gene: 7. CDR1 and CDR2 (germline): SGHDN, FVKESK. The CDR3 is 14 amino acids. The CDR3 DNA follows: TGTGCCAGCAGCCTGCAGGGGGGTGGCGAAAAACTGTTTTTT. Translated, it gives CASSLQGGGEKLFF.

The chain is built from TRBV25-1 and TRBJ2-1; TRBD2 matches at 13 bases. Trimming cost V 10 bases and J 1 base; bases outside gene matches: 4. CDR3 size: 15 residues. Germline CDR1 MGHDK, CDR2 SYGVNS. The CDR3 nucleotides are TGTGCCACTTCGACTAGCGGGGGGTCCTACAATGAGCAGTTCTTC. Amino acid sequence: CATSTSGGSYNEQFF.

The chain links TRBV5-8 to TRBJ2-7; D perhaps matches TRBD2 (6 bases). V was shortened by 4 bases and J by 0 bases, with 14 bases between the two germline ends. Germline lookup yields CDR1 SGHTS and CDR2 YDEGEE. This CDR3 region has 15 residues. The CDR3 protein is CASSLSGGSSYEQYF. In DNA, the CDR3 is TGTGCCAGCAGCCTGAGTGGGGGGAGCTCCTACGAGCAGTACTTC.

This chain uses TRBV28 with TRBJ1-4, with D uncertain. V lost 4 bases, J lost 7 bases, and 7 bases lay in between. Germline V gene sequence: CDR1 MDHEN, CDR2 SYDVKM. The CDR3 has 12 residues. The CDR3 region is CASSSSFEKLFF. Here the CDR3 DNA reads TGTGCCAGCAGTTCTTCCTTTGAAAAACTGTTTTTT.

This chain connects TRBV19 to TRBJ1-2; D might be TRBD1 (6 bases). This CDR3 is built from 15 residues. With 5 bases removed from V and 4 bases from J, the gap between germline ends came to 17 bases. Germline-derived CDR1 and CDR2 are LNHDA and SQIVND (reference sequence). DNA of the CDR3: TGTGCCAGTAGTTCCTCGGGAGGGGGGGGCTATGGCTACACCTTC. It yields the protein CASSSSGGGGYGYTF. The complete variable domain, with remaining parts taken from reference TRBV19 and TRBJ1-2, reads DGGITQSPKYLFRKEGQNVTLSCEQNLNHDAMYWYRQDPGQGLRLIYYSQIVNDFQKGDIAEGYSVSREKKESFPLTVTSAQKNPTAFYLCASSSSGGGGYGYTFGSGTRLTVV.

CDR3 nucleotide sequence: TGCGCCAGCAGCCCCACAGGGAGCACTGAAGCTTTCTTT. Protein sequence: CASSPTGSTEAFF. J is TRBJ1-1 and V is TRBV10-1; the D gene is possibly TRBD1 (6 bases). This CDR3 comprises 13 residues. Germline CDR1 and CDR2: WNHNN and SYGVQD (reference sequence). V was pared by 6 bases and J by 4 bases, with 12 bases between.

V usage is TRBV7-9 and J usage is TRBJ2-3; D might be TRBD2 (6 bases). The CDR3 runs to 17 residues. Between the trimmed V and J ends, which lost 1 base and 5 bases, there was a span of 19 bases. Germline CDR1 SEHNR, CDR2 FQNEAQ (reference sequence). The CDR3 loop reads CASSLGPLAARGDTQYF. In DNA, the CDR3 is TGTGCCAGCAGCTTAGGACCCCTGGCGGCGCGGGGAGATACGCAGTATTTT.

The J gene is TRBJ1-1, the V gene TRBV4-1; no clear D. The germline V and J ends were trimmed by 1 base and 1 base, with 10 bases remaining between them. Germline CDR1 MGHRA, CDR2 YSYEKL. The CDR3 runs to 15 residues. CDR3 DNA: TGCGCCAGCAGCCAAGTCGAGGGAGGGAACACTGAAGCTTTCTTT. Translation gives CASSQVEGGNTEAFF.

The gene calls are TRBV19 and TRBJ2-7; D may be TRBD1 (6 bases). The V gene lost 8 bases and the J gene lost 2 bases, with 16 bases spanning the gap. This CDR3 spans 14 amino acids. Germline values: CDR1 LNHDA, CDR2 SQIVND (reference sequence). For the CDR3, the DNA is TGTGCCAGTGAATCCCGGGACATACCCTACGAGCAGTACTTC. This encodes CASESRDIPYEQYF.

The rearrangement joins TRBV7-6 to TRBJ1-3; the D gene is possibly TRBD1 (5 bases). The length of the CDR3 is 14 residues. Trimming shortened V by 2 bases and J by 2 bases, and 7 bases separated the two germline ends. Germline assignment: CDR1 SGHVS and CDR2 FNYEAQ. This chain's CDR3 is CASSLPGTGNTIYF. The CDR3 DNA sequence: TGTGCCAGCAGCTTACCAGGGACTGGAAACACCATATATTTT.

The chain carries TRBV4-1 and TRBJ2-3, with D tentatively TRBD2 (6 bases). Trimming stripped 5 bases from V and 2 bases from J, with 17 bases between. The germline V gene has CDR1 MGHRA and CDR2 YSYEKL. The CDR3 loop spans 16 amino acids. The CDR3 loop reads CASSSLGDSNTDTQYF. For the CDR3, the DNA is TGCGCCAGCAGCTCCCTAGGGGACTCAAACACAGATACGCAGTATTTT.

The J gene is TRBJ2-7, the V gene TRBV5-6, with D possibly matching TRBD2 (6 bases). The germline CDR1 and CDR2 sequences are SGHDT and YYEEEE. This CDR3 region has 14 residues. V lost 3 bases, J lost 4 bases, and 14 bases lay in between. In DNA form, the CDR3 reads TGTGCCAGCAGCTCGTTTGCGGAGGGTTACGAGCAGTACTTC. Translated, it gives CASSSFAEGYEQYF.

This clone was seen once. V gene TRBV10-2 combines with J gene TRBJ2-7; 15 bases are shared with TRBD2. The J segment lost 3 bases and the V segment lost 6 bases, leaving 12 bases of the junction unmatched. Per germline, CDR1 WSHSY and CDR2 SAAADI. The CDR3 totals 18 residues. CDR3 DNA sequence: TGCGCCAGCAGCAATCCGGGACTAGCGGGGGGATCCTACTACGAGCAGTACTTC. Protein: CASSNPGLAGGSYYEQYF.

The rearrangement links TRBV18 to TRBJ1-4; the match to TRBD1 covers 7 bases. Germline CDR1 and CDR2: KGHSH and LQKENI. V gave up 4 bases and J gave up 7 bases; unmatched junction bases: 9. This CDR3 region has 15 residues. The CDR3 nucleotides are TGTGCCAGCTCACAAAAAAGAGACAGGGTTGAAAAACTGTTTTTT. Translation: CASSQKRDRVEKLFF.

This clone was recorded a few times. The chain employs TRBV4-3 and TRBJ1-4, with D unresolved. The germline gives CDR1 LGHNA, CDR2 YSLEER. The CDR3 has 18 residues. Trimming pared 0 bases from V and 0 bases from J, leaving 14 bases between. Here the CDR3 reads CASSQDAVTISTNEKLFF. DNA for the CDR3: TGCGCCAGCAGCCAAGATGCGGTGACGATTTCAACTAATGAAAAACTGTTTTTT.

The CDR3 spells CAWSVGTSYGYTF. The CDR3 DNA follows: TGTGCCTGGAGTGTTGGGACAAGCTATGGCTACACCTTC. V gene TRBV30 combines with J gene TRBJ1-2, with D possibly TRBD1 on 6 matching bases. Germline V gene sequence: CDR1 GTSNPN, CDR2 SVGIG (reference sequence). Trimming stripped 0 bases from V and 4 bases from J, with 9 bases between. The CDR3 totals 13 residues.

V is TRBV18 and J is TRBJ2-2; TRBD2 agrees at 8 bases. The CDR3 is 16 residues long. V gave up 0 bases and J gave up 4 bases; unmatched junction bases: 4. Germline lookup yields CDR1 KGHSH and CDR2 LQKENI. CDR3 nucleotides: TGTGCCAGCTCACCACCTAGCGGGACGGCCACCGGGGAGCTGTTTTTT. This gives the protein CASSPPSGTATGELFF.

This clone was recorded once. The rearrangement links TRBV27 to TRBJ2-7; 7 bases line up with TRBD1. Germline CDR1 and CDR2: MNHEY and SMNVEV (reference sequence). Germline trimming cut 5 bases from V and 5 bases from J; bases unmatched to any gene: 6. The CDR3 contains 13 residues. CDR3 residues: CASSRGGFDEQYF. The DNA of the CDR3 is TGTGCCAGCAGTAGAGGGGGCTTTGACGAGCAGTACTTC.